The clone carrying this T cell receptor beta chain was observed many times. Its matching antigen is unknown. The data belong to a study of T cells in Graves' hyperthyroidism and ophthalmopathy. Findings and limits, study-wide: Most thyroid-expanded clonotypes above 0.001 were also found in blood.

Per germline, CDR1 MNHNS and CDR2 SASEGT. The ends lost 11 bases at V and 7 bases at J; junction bases unmatched: 14. This CDR3 region has 14 residues. TCR beta CDR3 sequences were amplified from RNA transcripts. First-round RT-PCR targeting the TCR CDR3 was performed with the HTBI primer set. Each CDR3 protein gets one entry after TCRdb re-called the multiplex PCR reads with MiXCR. The sample contains some 400,000 distinct CDR3 sequences, over 15% of which appear only once. The clonotype was recovered from a young woman with Graves' hyperthyroidism. This chain connects TRBV6-1 to TRBJ1-5, with 7 bases lining up with TRBD1. The material sequenced was blood. CDR3 coding DNA: TGTGCCTCCGCCGGAGGGGGCTGGGGACAGCCCCAGCATTTT. This translates into CASAGGGWGQPQHF.